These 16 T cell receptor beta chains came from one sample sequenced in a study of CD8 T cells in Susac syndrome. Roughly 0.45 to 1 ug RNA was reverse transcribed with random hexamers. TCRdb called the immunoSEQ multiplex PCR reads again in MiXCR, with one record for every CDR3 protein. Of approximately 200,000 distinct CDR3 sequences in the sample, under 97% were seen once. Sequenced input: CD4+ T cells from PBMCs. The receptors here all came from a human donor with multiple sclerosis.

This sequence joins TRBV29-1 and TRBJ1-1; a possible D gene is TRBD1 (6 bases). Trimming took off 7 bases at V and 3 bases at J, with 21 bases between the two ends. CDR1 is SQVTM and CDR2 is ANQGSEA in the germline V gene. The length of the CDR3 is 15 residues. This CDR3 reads CSARVNAGADTEAFF. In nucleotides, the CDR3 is TGCAGCGCCCGAGTAAACGCAGGGGCGGACACTGAAGCTTTCTTT.

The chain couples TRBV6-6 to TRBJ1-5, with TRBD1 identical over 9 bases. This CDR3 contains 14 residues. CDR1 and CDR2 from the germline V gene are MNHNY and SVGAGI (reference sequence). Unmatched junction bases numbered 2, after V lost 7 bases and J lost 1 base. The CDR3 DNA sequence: TGTGCCAGCACGACAGGGGGGAGCAATCAGCCCCAGCATTTT. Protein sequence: CASTTGGSNQPQHF.

CDR3 in amino acids: CAWRSPNPQGNQPQHF. CDR3 DNA: TGTGCCTGGAGAAGCCCTAACCCCCAGGGCAATCAGCCCCAGCATTTT. V gene TRBV30 combines with J gene TRBJ1-5; D gene ambiguous. Trimming took off 3 bases at V and 2 bases at J, with 17 bases between the two ends. The germline gives CDR1 GTSNPN, CDR2 SVGIG (reference sequence). The CDR3 spans 16 residues. The full variable domain, completed using reference TRBV30 and TRBJ1-5, is SQTIHQWPATLVQPVGSPLSLECTVEGTSNPNLYWYRQAAGRGLQLLFYSVGIGQISSEVPQNLSASRPQDRQFILSSKKLLLSDSGFYLCAWRSPNPQGNQPQHFGDGTRLSIL.

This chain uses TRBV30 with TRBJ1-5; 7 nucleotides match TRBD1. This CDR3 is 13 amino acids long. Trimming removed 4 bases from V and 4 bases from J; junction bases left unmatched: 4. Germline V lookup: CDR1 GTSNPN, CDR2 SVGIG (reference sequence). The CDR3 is CAWNQGVNQPQHF. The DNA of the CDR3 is TGTGCCTGGAATCAGGGGGTTAATCAGCCCCAGCATTTT.

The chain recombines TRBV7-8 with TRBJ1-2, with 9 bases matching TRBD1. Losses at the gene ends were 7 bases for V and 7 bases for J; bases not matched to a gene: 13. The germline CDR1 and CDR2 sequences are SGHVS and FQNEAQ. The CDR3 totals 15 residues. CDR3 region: CASTPSPQGAGGYTF. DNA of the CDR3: TGTGCCAGCACCCCATCTCCACAGGGGGCGGGTGGCTACACCTTC. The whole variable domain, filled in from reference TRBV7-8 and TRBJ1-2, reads GAGVSQSPRYKVAKRGQDVALRCDPISGHVSLFWYQQALGQGPEFLTYFQNEAQLDKSGLPSDRFFAERPEGSVSTLKIQRTQQEDSAVYLCASTPSPQGAGGYTFGSGTRLTVV.

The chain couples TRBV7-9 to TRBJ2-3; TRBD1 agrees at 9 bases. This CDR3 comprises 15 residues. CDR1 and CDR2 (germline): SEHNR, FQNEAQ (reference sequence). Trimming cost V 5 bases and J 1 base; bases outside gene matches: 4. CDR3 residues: CASSPRDRGTDTQYF. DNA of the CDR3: TGTGCCAGCAGCCCCCGGGACAGGGGCACAGATACGCAGTATTTT.

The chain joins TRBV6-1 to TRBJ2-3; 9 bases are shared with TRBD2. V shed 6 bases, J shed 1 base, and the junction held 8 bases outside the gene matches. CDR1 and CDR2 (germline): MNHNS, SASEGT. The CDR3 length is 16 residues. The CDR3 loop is CASSPHSSGGTDTQYF. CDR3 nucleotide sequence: TGTGCCAGCAGCCCCCATTCTAGCGGGGGCACAGATACGCAGTATTTT.

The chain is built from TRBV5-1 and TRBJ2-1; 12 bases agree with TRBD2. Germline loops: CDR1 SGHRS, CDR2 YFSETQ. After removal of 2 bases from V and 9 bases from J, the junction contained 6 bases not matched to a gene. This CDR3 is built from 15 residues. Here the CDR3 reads CASSLPSGGDREQFF. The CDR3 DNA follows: TGCGCCAGCAGCTTACCTAGCGGGGGGGATCGTGAGCAGTTCTTC.

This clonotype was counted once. The DNA of the CDR3 is TGCAGTGCTCCCCAGGGGGCCGAAGATACGCAGTATTTT. It is translated as CSAPQGAEDTQYF. This chain connects TRBV20-1 to TRBJ2-3; 8 bases line up with TRBD1. Trimming took 5 bases from V and 5 from J; bases not matched to a gene: 6. The CDR3 is 13 residues long. Per germline, CDR1 DFQATT and CDR2 SNEGSKA (reference sequence).

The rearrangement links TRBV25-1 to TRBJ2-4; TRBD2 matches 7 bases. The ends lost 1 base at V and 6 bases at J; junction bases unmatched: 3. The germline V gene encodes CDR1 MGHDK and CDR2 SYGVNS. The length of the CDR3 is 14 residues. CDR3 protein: CASSEFREGNIQYF. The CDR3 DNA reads TGTGCCAGCAGTGAATTCAGGGAGGGAAACATTCAGTACTTC.

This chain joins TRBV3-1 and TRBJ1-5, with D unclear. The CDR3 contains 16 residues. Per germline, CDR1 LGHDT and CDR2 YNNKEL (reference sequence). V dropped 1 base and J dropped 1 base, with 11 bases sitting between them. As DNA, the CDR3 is TGTGCCAGCAGCCAAGGGGGATTCAGCAGCAATCAGCCCCAGCATTTT. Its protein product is CASSQGGFSSNQPQHF.

In nucleotides, the CDR3 is TGTGCCAGCAGCTCGGGACCCCCCGGACTAATAGCCTACGAGCAGTACTTC. Its protein product is CASSSGPPGLIAYEQYF. The chain uses TRBV5-4 and TRBJ2-7; possible D gene TRBD2, 6 bases. CDR3 length: 17 amino acids. The germline CDR1 and CDR2 sequences are SGHNT and YYREEE (reference sequence). The V end lost 3 bases, the J end lost 2 bases, and 21 bases lay between the germline ends. The full variable domain, with the rest looked up from reference TRBV5-4 and TRBJ2-7, is ETGVTQSPTHLIKTRGQQVTLRCSSQSGHNTVSWYQQALGQGPQFIFQYYREEENGRGNFPPRFSGLQFPNYSSELNVNALELDDSALYLCASSSGPPGLIAYEQYFGPGTRLTVT.

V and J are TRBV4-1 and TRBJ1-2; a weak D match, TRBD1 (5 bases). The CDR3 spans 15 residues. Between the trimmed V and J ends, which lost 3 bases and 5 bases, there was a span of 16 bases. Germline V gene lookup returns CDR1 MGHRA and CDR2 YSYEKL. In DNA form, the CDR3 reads TGCGCCAGCAGCCAGGACACTTCGGAAGTTTATGGCTACACCTTC. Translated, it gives CASSQDTSEVYGYTF.

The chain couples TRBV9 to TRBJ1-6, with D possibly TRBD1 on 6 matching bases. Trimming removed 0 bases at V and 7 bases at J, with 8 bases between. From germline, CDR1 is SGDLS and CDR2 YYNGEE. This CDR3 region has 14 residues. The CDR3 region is CASSVEGGNSPLHF. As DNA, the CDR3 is TGTGCCAGCAGCGTAGAGGGGGGGAATTCACCCCTCCACTTT.

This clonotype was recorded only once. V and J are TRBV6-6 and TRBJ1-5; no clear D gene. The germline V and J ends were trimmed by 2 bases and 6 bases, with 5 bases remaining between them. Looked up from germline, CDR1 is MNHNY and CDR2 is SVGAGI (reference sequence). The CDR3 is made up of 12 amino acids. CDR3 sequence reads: CASSYVGQPQHF. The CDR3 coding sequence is TGTGCCAGCAGTTACGTCGGTCAGCCCCAGCATTTT.

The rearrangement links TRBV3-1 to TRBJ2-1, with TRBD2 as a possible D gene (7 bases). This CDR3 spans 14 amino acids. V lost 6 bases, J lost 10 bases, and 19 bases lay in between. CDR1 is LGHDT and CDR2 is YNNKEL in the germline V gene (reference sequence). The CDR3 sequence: CASSGGAVRLEQFF. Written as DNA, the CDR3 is TGTGCCAGCAGTGGGGGGGCAGTTCGGCTGGAGCAGTTCTTC.